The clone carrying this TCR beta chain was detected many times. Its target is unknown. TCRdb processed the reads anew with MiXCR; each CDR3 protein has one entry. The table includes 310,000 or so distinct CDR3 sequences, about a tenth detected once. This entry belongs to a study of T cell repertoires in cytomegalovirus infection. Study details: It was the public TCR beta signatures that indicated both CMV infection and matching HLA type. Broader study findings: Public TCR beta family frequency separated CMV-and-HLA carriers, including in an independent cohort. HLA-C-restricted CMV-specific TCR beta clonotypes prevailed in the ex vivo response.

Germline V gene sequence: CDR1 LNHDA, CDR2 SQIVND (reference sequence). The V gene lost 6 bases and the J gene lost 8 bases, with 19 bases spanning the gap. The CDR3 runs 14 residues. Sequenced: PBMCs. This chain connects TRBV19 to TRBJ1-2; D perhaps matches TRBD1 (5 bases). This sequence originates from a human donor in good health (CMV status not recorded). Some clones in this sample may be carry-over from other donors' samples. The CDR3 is CASRDRDGLEGYTF. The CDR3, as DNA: TGTGCCAGTAGAGACCGGGACGGACTAGAGGGCTACACCTTC. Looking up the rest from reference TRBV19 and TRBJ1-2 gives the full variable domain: DGGITQSPKYLFRKEGQNVTLSCEQNLNHDAMYWYRQDPGQGLRLIYYSQIVNDFQKGDIAEGYSVSREKKESFPLTVTSAQKNPTAFYLCASRDRDGLEGYTFGSGTRLTVV.